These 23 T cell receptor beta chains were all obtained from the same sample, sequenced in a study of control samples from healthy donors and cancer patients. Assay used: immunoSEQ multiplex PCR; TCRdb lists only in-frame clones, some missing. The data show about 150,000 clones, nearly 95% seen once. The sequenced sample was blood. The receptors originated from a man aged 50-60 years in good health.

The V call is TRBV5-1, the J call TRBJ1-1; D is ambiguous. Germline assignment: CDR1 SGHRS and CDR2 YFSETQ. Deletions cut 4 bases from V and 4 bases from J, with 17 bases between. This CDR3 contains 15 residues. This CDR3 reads CASSPEGVRTTEAFF. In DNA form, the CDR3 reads TGCGCCAGCAGCCCTGAGGGAGTCCGAACCACTGAAGCTTTCTTT.

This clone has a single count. CDR3 in amino acids: CASSEFAGAYNEQFF. The DNA of the CDR3 is TGTGCCAGCAGTGAATTTGCGGGAGCGTACAATGAGCAGTTCTTC. The chain carries TRBV6-1 and TRBJ2-1; 7 nucleotides match TRBD2. CDR3 length equals 15 residues. Germline CDR1 reads MNHNS; CDR2 reads SASEGT. V lost 2 bases to trimming and J lost 4 bases; unmatched junction nucleotides: 5.

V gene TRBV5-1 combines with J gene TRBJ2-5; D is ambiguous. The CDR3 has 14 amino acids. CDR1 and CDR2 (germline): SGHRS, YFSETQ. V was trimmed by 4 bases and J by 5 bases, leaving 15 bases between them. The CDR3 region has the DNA TGCGCCAGCAGCCCGACGGGTGGGCGGGAGACCCAGTACTTC. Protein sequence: CASSPTGGRETQYF.

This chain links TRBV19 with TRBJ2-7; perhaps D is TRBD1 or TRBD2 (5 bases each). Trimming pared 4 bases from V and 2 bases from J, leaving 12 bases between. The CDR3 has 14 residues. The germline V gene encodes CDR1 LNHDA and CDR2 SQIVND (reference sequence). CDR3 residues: CASSRGDLTYEQYF. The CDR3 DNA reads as TGTGCCAGTAGTAGAGGGGACCTTACCTACGAGCAGTACTTC.

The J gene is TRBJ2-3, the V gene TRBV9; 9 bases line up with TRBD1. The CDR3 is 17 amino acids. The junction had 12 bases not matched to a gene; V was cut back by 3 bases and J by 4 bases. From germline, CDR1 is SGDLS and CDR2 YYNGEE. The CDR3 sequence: CASSAKPTGGRADTQYF. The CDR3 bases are TGTGCCAGCAGCGCCAAACCTACAGGGGGCCGGGCAGATACGCAGTATTTT.

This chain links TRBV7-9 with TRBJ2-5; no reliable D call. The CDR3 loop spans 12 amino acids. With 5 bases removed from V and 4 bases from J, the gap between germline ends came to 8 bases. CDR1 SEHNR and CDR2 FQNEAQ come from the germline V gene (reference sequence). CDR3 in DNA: TGTGCCAGCAGCCCAGTGGGAGAGACCCAGTACTTC. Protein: CASSPVGETQYF.

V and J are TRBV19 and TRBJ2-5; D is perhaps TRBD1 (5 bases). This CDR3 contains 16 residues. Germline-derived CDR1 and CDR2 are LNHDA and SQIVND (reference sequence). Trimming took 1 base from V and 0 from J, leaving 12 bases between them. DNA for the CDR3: TGTGCCAGTAGTATAGGTGCAGGGTCCTACCAAGAGACCCAGTACTTC. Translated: CASSIGAGSYQETQYF.

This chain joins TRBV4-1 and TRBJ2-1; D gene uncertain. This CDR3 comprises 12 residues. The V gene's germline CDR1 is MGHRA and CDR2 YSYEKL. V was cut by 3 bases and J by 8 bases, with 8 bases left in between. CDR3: CASSHLNDEQFF. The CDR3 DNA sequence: TGCGCCAGCAGCCATCTCAACGATGAGCAGTTCTTC.

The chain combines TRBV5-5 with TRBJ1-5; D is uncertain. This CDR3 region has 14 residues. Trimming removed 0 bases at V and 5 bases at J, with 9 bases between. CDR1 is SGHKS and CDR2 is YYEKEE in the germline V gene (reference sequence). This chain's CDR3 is CASSLDLRYQPQHF. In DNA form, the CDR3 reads TGTGCCAGCAGCTTGGATCTGCGCTATCAGCCCCAGCATTTT.

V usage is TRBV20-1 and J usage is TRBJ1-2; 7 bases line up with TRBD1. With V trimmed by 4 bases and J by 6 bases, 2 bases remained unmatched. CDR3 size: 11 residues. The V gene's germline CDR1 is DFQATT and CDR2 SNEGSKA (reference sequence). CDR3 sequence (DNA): TGCAGTGCTACAGGGGGGAATGGCTACACCTTC. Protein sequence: CSATGGNGYTF.

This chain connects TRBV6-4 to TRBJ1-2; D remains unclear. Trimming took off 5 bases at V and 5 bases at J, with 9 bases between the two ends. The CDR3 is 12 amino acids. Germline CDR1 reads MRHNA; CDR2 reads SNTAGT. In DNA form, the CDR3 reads TGTGCCAGCAGTCCAGGTGGATATGGCTACACCTTC. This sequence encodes CASSPGGYGYTF.

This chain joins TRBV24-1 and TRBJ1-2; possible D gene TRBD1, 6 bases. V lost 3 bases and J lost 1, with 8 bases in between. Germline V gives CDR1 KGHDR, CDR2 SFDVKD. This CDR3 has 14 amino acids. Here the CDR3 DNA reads TGTGCCACCAGTGATGGACAGAATAACTATGGCTACACCTTC. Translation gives CATSDGQNNYGYTF.

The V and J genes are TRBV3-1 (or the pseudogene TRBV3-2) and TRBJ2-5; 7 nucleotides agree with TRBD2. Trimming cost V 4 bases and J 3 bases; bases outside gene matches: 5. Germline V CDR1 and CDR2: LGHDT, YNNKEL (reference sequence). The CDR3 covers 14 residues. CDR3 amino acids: CASSPPGLKETQYF. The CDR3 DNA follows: TGTGCCAGCAGCCCCCCGGGACTAAAAGAGACCCAGTACTTC.

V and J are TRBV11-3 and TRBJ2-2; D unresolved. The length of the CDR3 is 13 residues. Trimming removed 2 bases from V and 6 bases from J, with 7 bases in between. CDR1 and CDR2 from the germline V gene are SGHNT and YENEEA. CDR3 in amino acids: CASSLLGSGELFF. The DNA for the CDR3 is TGTGCCAGCAGCTTACTGGGATCCGGGGAGCTGTTTTTT.

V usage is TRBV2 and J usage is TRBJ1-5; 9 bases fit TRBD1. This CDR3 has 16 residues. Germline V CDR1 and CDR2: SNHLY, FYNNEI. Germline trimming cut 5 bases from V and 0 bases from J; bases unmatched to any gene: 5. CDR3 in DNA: TGTGCCAGCAGTAAAACAGGGGGCCTTAGCAATCAGCCCCAGCATTTT. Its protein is CASSKTGGLSNQPQHF.

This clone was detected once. Here the CDR3 DNA reads TGTGCCGTCCCAGGTGGCTCTGGGGCCAACGTCCTGACTTTC. This translates into CAVPGGSGANVLTF. This sequence joins TRBV28 and TRBJ2-6; no definite D call. The germline V gene encodes CDR1 MDHEN and CDR2 SYDVKM. The CDR3 runs 14 residues. V was shortened by 11 bases and J by 0 bases, with 11 bases between the two germline ends.

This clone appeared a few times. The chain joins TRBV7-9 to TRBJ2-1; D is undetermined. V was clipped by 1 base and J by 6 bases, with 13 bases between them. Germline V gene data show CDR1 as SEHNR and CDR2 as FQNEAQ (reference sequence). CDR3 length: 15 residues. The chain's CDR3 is CASSLDVYSTNEQFF. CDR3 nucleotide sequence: TGTGCCAGCAGCTTAGATGTCTACTCCACCAATGAGCAGTTCTTC.

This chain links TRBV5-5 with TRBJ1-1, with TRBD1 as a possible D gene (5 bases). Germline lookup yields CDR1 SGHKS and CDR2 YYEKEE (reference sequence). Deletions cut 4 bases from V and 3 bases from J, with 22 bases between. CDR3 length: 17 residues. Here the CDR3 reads CASSGGGASPGDTEAFF. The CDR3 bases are TGTGCCAGCAGCGGTGGGGGAGCCTCACCGGGCGACACTGAAGCTTTCTTT.

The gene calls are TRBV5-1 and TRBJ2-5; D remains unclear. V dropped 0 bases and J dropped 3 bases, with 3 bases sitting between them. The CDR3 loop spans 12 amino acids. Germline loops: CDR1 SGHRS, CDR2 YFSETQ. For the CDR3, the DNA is TGCGCCAGCAGCTTGGCCGAAGAGACCCAGTACTTC. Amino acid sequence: CASSLAEETQYF.

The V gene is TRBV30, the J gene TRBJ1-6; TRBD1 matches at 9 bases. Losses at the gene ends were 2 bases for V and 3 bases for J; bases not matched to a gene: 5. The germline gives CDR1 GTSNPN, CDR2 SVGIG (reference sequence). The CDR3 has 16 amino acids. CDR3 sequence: CAWSPLGQGYNSPLHF. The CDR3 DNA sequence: TGTGCCTGGAGTCCGCTGGGACAGGGCTATAATTCACCCCTCCACTTT. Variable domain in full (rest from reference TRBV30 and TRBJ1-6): SQTIHQWPATLVQPVGSPLSLECTVEGTSNPNLYWYRQAAGRGLQLLFYSVGIGQISSEVPQNLSASRPQDRQFILSSKKLLLSDSGFYLCAWSPLGQGYNSPLHFGNGTRLTVT.

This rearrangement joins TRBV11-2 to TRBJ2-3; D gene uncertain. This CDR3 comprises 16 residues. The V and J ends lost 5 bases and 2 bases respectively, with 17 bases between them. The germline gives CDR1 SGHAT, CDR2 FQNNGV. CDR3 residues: CASSTVGRTNTDTQYF. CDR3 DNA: TGTGCCAGCAGCACAGTAGGACGGACCAACACAGATACGCAGTATTTT.

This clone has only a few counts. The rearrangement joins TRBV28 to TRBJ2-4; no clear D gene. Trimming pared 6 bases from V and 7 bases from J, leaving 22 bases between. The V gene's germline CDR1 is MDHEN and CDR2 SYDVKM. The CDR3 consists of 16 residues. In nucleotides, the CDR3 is TGTGCCAGCAGGTCCCGCCGTTTGCCCCTAGGGAACATTCAGTACTTC. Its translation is CASRSRRLPLGNIQYF.

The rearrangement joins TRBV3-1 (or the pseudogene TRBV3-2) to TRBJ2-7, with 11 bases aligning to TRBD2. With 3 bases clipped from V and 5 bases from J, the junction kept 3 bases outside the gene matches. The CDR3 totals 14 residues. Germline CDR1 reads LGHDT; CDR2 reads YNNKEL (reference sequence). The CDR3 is CASSHLAGGDEQYF. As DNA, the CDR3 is TGTGCCAGCAGCCATCTAGCGGGAGGCGACGAGCAGTACTTC.